A single sample is the source of the 31 T cell receptor beta chains below, sequenced in a study of siplizumab effects on memory and regulatory T cells. Produced via immunoSEQ multiplex PCR; TCRdb's table is partial and in-frame only. The sample includes about 110,000 clones, about nine tenths of them seen just once. The sequenced sample consisted of CD4+ T cells sorted from blood. The source is a human donor in good health.

The chain couples TRBV11-2 to TRBJ2-3; 11 bases are shared with TRBD1. Germline V gene sequence: CDR1 SGHAT, CDR2 FQNNGV. The CDR3 is 15 residues long. V gave up 4 bases and J gave up 5 bases; unmatched junction bases: 5. The CDR3 DNA follows: TGTGCCAGCAGCTGGGTGGGACAGGGGGAAGATACGCAGTATTTT. Translated: CASSWVGQGEDTQYF.

This clone has only a few counts. The genes are TRBV7-2 and TRBJ2-2; D unclear. CDR3 length: 13 amino acids. Germline V gives CDR1 SGHTA, CDR2 FQGNSA. V lost 3 bases, J lost 5 bases, and 7 bases lay in between. As DNA, the CDR3 is TGTGCCAGCAGCTTCTATGCTACCGGGGAGCTGTTTTTT. Its protein is CASSFYATGELFF.

V is TRBV18 and J is TRBJ2-1, with 8 nucleotides matching TRBD1. This CDR3 comprises 16 residues. The V and J ends lost 0 bases and 1 base, in that order; junction bases with no gene match: 2. CDR1 and CDR2 from the germline V gene are KGHSH and LQKENI. CDR3 nucleotide sequence: TGTGCCAGCTCACCACCGACAGGGGTTTCCTACAATGAGCAGTTCTTC. Translating it yields CASSPPTGVSYNEQFF.

The rearrangement joins TRBV5-1 to TRBJ1-1, with D hard to call. Trimming stripped 4 bases from V and 1 base from J, with 11 bases between. This CDR3 comprises 14 residues. Germline loops: CDR1 SGHRS, CDR2 YFSETQ. The CDR3 bases are TGCGCCAGCAGCCCAAGACGGGGGAACACTGAAGCTTTCTTT. This gives the protein CASSPRRGNTEAFF.

The chain joins TRBV7-9 to TRBJ2-2, with 8 bases fitting TRBD1. V lost 5 bases and J lost 5; bases outside the gene matches: 4. Germline values: CDR1 SEHNR, CDR2 FQNEAQ (reference sequence). The CDR3 is 14 amino acids. The CDR3 region is CASSMTGETGELFF. The CDR3 DNA is TGTGCCAGCAGCATGACAGGGGAGACCGGGGAGCTGTTTTTT.

The V call is TRBV6-5, the J call TRBJ1-2; possibly TRBD1 for D (5 bases). The V and J ends lost 6 bases and 7 bases respectively, with 18 bases between them. The germline V gene encodes CDR1 MNHEY and CDR2 SVGAGI. The CDR3 contains 14 residues. The CDR3 DNA reads TGTGCCAGCAGCTCAGGGCTGGGCGGTTCTGGCTACACCTTC. It specifies CASSSGLGGSGYTF.

V gene TRBV9 combines with J gene TRBJ2-1, with 8 bases fitting TRBD2. Trimming removed 5 bases from V and 2 bases from J; junction bases left unmatched: 9. From germline, CDR1 is SGDLS and CDR2 YYNGEE. The CDR3 has 16 amino acids. The CDR3 here is CASSPLAGGPYNEQFF. The CDR3, as DNA: TGTGCCAGCAGTCCCTTGGCGGGGGGACCCTACAATGAGCAGTTCTTC. Full variable domain (remainder filled in from reference TRBV9 and TRBJ2-1): DSGVTQTPKHLITATGQRVTLRCSPRSGDLSVYWYQQSLDQGLQFLIQYYNGEERAKGNILERFSAQQFPDLHSELNLSSLELGDSALYFCASSPLAGGPYNEQFFGPGTRLTVL.

The chain combines TRBV9 with TRBJ2-3, with 11 bases aligning to TRBD2. The germline gives CDR1 SGDLS, CDR2 YYNGEE. V dropped 3 bases and J dropped 0; count of bases not matched to a gene: 0. The CDR3 extends over 15 amino acids. CDR3: CASSASGRSTDTQYF. CDR3 in DNA: TGTGCCAGCAGCGCTAGCGGGAGGAGCACAGATACGCAGTATTTT. Full variable domain (remainder filled in from reference TRBV9 and TRBJ2-3): DSGVTQTPKHLITATGQRVTLRCSPRSGDLSVYWYQQSLDQGLQFLIQYYNGEERAKGNILERFSAQQFPDLHSELNLSSLELGDSALYFCASSASGRSTDTQYFGPGTRLTVL.

The chain employs TRBV12-5 and TRBJ2-7; TRBD2 aligns across 7 bases. V lost 7 bases, J lost 0 bases, and 9 bases stayed unmatched. The CDR3 is 15 residues long. Germline assignment: CDR1 LGHNT and CDR2 FRNRAP. Here the CDR3 DNA reads TGTGCTAGTGCTCCGCCCGGGGGGAGCTCCTACGAGCAGTACTTC. Its protein product is CASAPPGGSSYEQYF.

The rearrangement uses TRBV10-3 and TRBJ2-7; D might be TRBD1 (5 bases). Between the trimmed V and J ends, which lost 7 bases and 5 bases, there was a span of 12 bases. The CDR3 runs 12 residues. Germline assignment: CDR1 ENHRY and CDR2 SYGVKD. The CDR3 region has the DNA TGTGCCATCAAGTCAGGGTCGGACGAGCAGTACTTC. Translation gives CAIKSGSDEQYF.

Here the CDR3 DNA reads TGCGCCAGCAGCTTGTATATAGGTCTGGGCGAGCAGTACTTC. Protein product: CASSLYIGLGEQYF. The V and J genes are TRBV5-1 and TRBJ2-7; no clear D. This CDR3 is built from 14 residues. The V and J ends lost 1 base and 6 bases respectively, with 14 bases between them. The germline CDR1 and CDR2 sequences are SGHRS and YFSETQ. The whole variable domain, filled in from reference TRBV5-1 and TRBJ2-7, reads KAGVTQTPRYLIKTRGQQVTLSCSPISGHRSVSWYQQTPGQGLQFLFEYFSETQRNKGNFPGRFSGRQFSNSRSEMNVSTLELGDSALYLCASSLYIGLGEQYFGPGTRLTVT.

The V and J genes are TRBV5-1 and TRBJ1-2, with D possibly TRBD1 on 5 matching bases. Germline CDR1 is SGHRS and CDR2 is YFSETQ. Trimming stripped 1 base from V and 8 bases from J, with 12 bases between. The CDR3 is made up of 13 amino acids. The CDR3 reads CASSLQGIGGYTF. CDR3 bases: TGCGCCAGCAGCTTGCAGGGAATTGGCGGCTACACCTTC.

This chain connects TRBV30 to TRBJ2-7; D remains ambiguous. Germline V gene sequence: CDR1 GTSNPN, CDR2 SVGIG (reference sequence). The CDR3 totals 12 residues. V lost 1 base and J 5 bases, leaving 9 bases between the germline ends. CDR3 loop: CAWSGYRDEQYF. The DNA of the CDR3 is TGTGCCTGGAGTGGGTACCGTGACGAGCAGTACTTC.

The CDR3 loop reads CASSSDHYQGGYTF. CDR3 DNA: TGTGCCAGCAGCTCGGACCACTATCAGGGTGGCTACACCTTC. V usage is TRBV5-4 and J usage is TRBJ1-2, with D possibly TRBD1 on 5 matching bases. The CDR3 spans 14 residues. V was pared by 3 bases and J by 7 bases, with 16 bases between. In germline, CDR1 is SGHNT, CDR2 YYREEE (reference sequence).

The rearrangement links TRBV7-9 to TRBJ2-3; 7 positions agree with TRBD1. Germline lookup yields CDR1 SEHNR and CDR2 FQNEAQ (reference sequence). The J segment lost 5 bases and the V segment lost 5 bases, leaving 7 bases of the junction unmatched. CDR3 length equals 14 residues. CDR3 DNA sequence: TGTGCCAGCAGCATAGGACAGGCACTAGATACGCAGTATTTT. Translation: CASSIGQALDTQYF.

V usage is TRBV11-2 and J usage is TRBJ1-5, with D unclear. The CDR3 consists of 13 residues. Germline CDR1 reads SGHAT; CDR2 reads FQNNGV. Deletions cut 2 bases from V and 0 bases from J, with 2 bases between. The CDR3 loop is CASSLYSNQPQHF. As DNA, the CDR3 is TGTGCCAGCAGCTTATATAGCAATCAGCCCCAGCATTTT.

This clone was counted between two and nine times. The rearrangement uses TRBV9 and TRBJ2-1; D remains unclear. V gave up 0 bases and J gave up 6 bases, with 7 bases separating them. Germline V gene lookup returns CDR1 SGDLS and CDR2 YYNGEE. This CDR3 is 13 amino acids long. The CDR3 bases are TGTGCCAGCAGCGTAGGCGAGATCAATGAGCAGTTCTTC. Its protein product is CASSVGEINEQFF.

The CDR3 sequence: CASSETLLAGVYNEQFF. Written as DNA, the CDR3 is TGTGCCAGCAGTGAGACACTACTAGCGGGGGTCTACAATGAGCAGTTCTTC. The chain has TRBV2 and TRBJ2-1; 11 bases map to TRBD2. The V gene's germline CDR1 is SNHLY and CDR2 FYNNEI. This CDR3 is 17 amino acids long. Trimming at V came to 3 bases and at J to 3 bases, leaving 7 bases not matched to a gene.

The DNA of the CDR3 is TGTGCCAGCAGCTTTGGGGGAGGACTAGCCAAAAACATTCAGTACTTC. It encodes CASSFGGGLAKNIQYF. The V and J genes are TRBV7-3 and TRBJ2-4; tentative D call: TRBD2 (6 bases). The CDR3 has 16 residues. Trimming shortened V by 3 bases and J by 0 bases, and 12 bases separated the two germline ends. In germline, CDR1 is SGHTA, CDR2 FQGTGA.

The chain recombines TRBV18 with TRBJ2-5; 15 bases map to TRBD2. Germline trimming cut 4 bases from V and 2 bases from J; bases unmatched to any gene: 8. This CDR3 is 18 amino acids long. Germline CDR1 is KGHSH and CDR2 is LQKENI. In DNA form, the CDR3 reads TGTGCCAGCTCACGTGGGACTAGCGGGGGGAAAACTCAAGAGACCCAGTACTTC. Translation gives CASSRGTSGGKTQETQYF.

This rearrangement joins TRBV18 to TRBJ1-1, with a tentative D call TRBD1 (5 bases). Trimming took 0 bases from V and 11 from J, leaving 16 bases between them. The CDR3 consists of 14 residues. CDR1 and CDR2 (germline): KGHSH, LQKENI. CDR3: CASSPPPSGGGAFF. The DNA for the CDR3 is TGTGCCAGCTCACCACCGCCATCGGGGGGTGGTGCTTTCTTT.

CDR3 in DNA: TGTGCCAGCAAAAAAAGCCAGGGAAGGGGTAATGAGCAGTTCTTC. Its translation: CASKKSQGRGNEQFF. The chain joins TRBV25-1 to TRBJ2-1; D is possibly TRBD1 (5 bases). The CDR3 runs to 15 residues. The ends were cut back, 7 bases at V and 7 bases at J, with 20 bases in the middle. Germline CDR1 MGHDK, CDR2 SYGVNS.

The chain uses TRBV18 and TRBJ1-3, with D possibly matching TRBD1 (5 bases). The germline CDR1 and CDR2 sequences are KGHSH and LQKENI. The CDR3 totals 19 residues. V was cut by 0 bases and J by 5 bases, with 23 bases left in between. As DNA, the CDR3 is TGTGCCAGCTCACCACCGAATTTGGGAAGGCCGGAGGGGAGAAACACCATATATTTT. It translates to CASSPPNLGRPEGRNTIYF.

The chain joins TRBV7-2 to TRBJ2-1, with TRBD2 identical over 9 bases. The germline V gene has CDR1 SGHTA and CDR2 FQGNSA. This CDR3 is 13 amino acids long. The V segment lost 3 bases and the J segment 7 bases; nucleotides outside the gene matches: 1. CDR3 residues: CASSLGLANEQFF. The CDR3 DNA is TGTGCCAGCAGCTTGGGACTAGCAAATGAGCAGTTCTTC. Filled out from reference TRBV7-2 and TRBJ2-1, the complete variable domain reads GAGVSQSPSNKVTEKGKDVELRCDPISGHTALYWYRQSLGQGLEFLIYFQGNSAPDKSGLPSDRFSAERTGGSVSTLTIQRTQQEDSAVYLCASSLGLANEQFFGPGTRLTVL.

This clone was seen only once. The V and J genes are TRBV6-5 and TRBJ2-5, with 9 bases that match TRBD1. The CDR3 runs to 15 residues. The junction had 8 bases not matched to a gene; V was cut back by 4 bases and J by 5 bases. Germline values: CDR1 MNHEY, CDR2 SVGAGI. CDR3 sequence (DNA): TGTGCCAGCAGTTCAACAGGGGGCGTAGAGGAGACCCAGTACTTC. This codes for CASSSTGGVEETQYF.

The gene calls are TRBV2 and TRBJ2-2, with D uncertain. V lost 6 bases and J lost 5, with 16 bases in between. Germline values: CDR1 SNHLY, CDR2 FYNNEI. There are 15 residues in the CDR3. CDR3 amino acids: CASSAQPSGTGELFF. CDR3 in DNA: TGTGCCAGCAGCGCGCAACCGTCGGGTACCGGGGAGCTGTTTTTT.

The V gene is TRBV18, the J gene TRBJ1-1; 7 bases align to TRBD1. CDR1 KGHSH and CDR2 LQKENI come from the germline V gene. V gave up 0 bases and J gave up 3 bases; unmatched junction bases: 4. The CDR3 has 15 amino acids. The CDR3 reads CASSPPNRGDTEAFF. CDR3 nucleotides: TGTGCCAGCTCACCACCGAACAGGGGTGACACTGAAGCTTTCTTT. The full variable domain, with the rest looked up from reference TRBV18 and TRBJ1-1, is NAGVMQNPRHLVRRRGQEARLRCSPMKGHSHVYWYRQLPEEGLKFMVYLQKENIIDESGMPKERFSAEFPKEGPSILRIQQVVRGDSAAYFCASSPPNRGDTEAFFGQGTRLTVV.

This chain connects TRBV2 to TRBJ1-1; D uncertain. This CDR3 region has 11 residues. Germline lookup yields CDR1 SNHLY and CDR2 FYNNEI. The V and J ends lost 7 bases and 10 bases respectively, with 13 bases between them. CDR3 sequence (DNA): TGTGCCAGCACCCTGACGGAATCAGCTTTCTTT. Its translation is CASTLTESAFF.

This chain connects TRBV19 to TRBJ2-6, with D hard to call. Trimming took 3 bases from V and 1 from J, leaving 10 bases between them. CDR3 length: 16 amino acids. CDR1 is LNHDA, CDR2 SQIVND, per germline (reference sequence). The CDR3 loop reads CASSIPQGSGANVLTF. As DNA, the CDR3 is TGTGCCAGTAGTATTCCTCAAGGGTCTGGGGCCAACGTCCTGACTTTC. The complete variable domain, with remaining parts taken from reference TRBV19 and TRBJ2-6, reads DGGITQSPKYLFRKEGQNVTLSCEQNLNHDAMYWYRQDPGQGLRLIYYSQIVNDFQKGDIAEGYSVSREKKESFPLTVTSAQKNPTAFYLCASSIPQGSGANVLTFGAGSRLTVL.

This chain links TRBV27 with TRBJ2-1, with D perhaps assigned TRBD1 or TRBD2 (5 bases each). Trimming stripped 4 bases from V and 6 bases from J, with 19 bases between. The CDR3 loop spans 16 amino acids. The germline CDR1 and CDR2 sequences are MNHEY and SMNVEV (reference sequence). CDR3 loop: CASSSRVLLVSNEQFF. The CDR3 coding sequence is TGTGCCAGCAGTTCCAGGGTTTTACTAGTAAGCAATGAGCAGTTCTTC.

This clone came up a few times. This sequence joins TRBV19 and TRBJ2-5, with D possibly being TRBD2 (5 bases). This CDR3 has 15 amino acids. Germline V CDR1 and CDR2: LNHDA, SQIVND (reference sequence). The V end was cut by 3 bases, the J end by 4 bases, with 15 bases between. The CDR3 loop is CASSISDLRGETQYF. The CDR3 DNA reads as TGTGCCAGTAGTATCTCGGACTTAAGAGGAGAGACCCAGTACTTC.